This T cell receptor (beta chain) appears in the sequencing data of a study of Tregs in tolerant kidney transplant recipients. Findings and limits, study-wide: Findings come from small patient numbers and require larger validation.

Recipients received nonmyeloablative bone marrow transplants from related graft donors, with transient mixed chimerism. The germline CDR1 and CDR2 sequences are SGHVS and FQNEAQ. V shed 3 bases and J 3 bases; nucleotides not matched to a gene: 1. The CDR3 is made up of 15 amino acids. For this clone: Its specificity is not known.

Assay used: immunoSEQ multiplex PCR; TCRdb lists only in-frame clones, some missing. The top ten clones hold about 4% of a sample with tens of thousands of clones, roughly 86% of them seen once. V gene TRBV7-8 combines with J gene TRBJ2-7, with 14 bases identical to TRBD2. Sequencing was performed on CD4+ T cells from blood (PBMCs), taken 6 months after the transplant. The receptor was derived from a human patient who received a combined kidney and bone marrow transplant. Some T cells could come from the graft donor. As DNA, the CDR3 is TGTGCCAGCAGCTTGGGGACTAGCGGGAGCTACGAGCAGTACTTC. Translating gives CASSLGTSGSYEQYF.